This note documents a single T cell receptor beta chain sequence. The data originate from a study of siplizumab effects on memory and regulatory T cells. V lost 4 bases, J lost 2 bases, and 7 bases stayed unmatched. The CDR3 loop spans 15 amino acids. Germline V gene sequence: CDR1 MNHNS, CDR2 SASEGT. The protocol was immunoSEQ multiplex PCR, while the TCRdb copy is restricted to in-frame clones and leaves out a portion. The data show fewer than 100,000 clones, with 85% to 95% seen just once and 18% held by the top ten. The V call is TRBV6-1, the J call TRBJ2-7; 8 nucleotides agree with TRBD1. This sequence was found in a human donor in good health. Sequencing was done on a sample of CD8+ T cells sorted from blood. This CDR3 is CASSAYRDRPYEQYF. CDR3 nucleotides: TGTGCCAGCAGTGCTTACCGGGACAGGCCCTACGAGCAGTACTTC.